This TCR beta chain was sequenced in a study of low-dose radiotherapy and immunotherapy resistance in tumors. Study-level background: Cohort 2 received 1 Gy per fraction every two weeks, totaling 13 Gy over 26 weeks.

A few counts support this clonotype. The DNA is omitted, as the CDR3 cannot be located on it reliably, and the CDR3 follows TCRdb's listing. TRAV and TRBV primers primed cDNA for both TCRalpha and TCRbeta. Both a constant-region primer and a V-primer adapter served to amplify TCRs across around 20 PCR cycles. mRNA that had been isolated underwent amplification through in vitro transcription. Using its own MiXCR run on the reads, TCRdb lists one record per CDR3 protein. This sample yields approximately 100,000 distinct CDR3 sequences, of which roughly 20% are seen a single time; about 4% belongs to the top ten. Germline values: CDR1 MGHRA, CDR2 YSYEKL. Termini included, the CDR3 measures 21 amino acids. The time point was: after trial treatment. Treatment defined: LDRT plus nivolumab, ipilimumab, low-dose cyclophosphamide and aspirin (RACIN trial).

The V and J genes are TRBV4-1 and TRBJ2-2; whether TRBD1, the table's D call, matches the DNA was not checked. The sequences come from PBMCs, collected after low-dose radiotherapy plus immunotherapy. The clonotype comes from a male donor with prostate cancer. The CDR3 reads CASSQDLSDRAQGDTGELFFF.